This passage covers 25 T cell receptor beta chains from one sample sequenced in a study of blood T cell repertoires in COVID-19. TCRdb's copy holds only in-frame clones and misses some; the assay was immunoSEQ multiplex PCR. The table shows about 140,000 clones, with approximately 84% occurring only once. Material: peripheral blood. These receptors originate from a human donor in a cohort sampled during active COVID-19.

The CDR3 DNA reads as TGCAGTGCTAGTTTTACAGGGGTAAGGACTGAAGCTTTCTTT. Residues: CSASFTGVRTEAFF. The V gene is TRBV20-1, the J gene TRBJ1-1, with 7 bases identical to TRBD1. CDR1 DFQATT and CDR2 SNEGSKA come from the germline V gene (reference sequence). V lost 3 bases, J lost 5 bases, and 9 bases stayed unmatched. The CDR3 runs 14 residues.

This chain connects TRBV7-2 to TRBJ1-5; TRBD1 agrees at 9 bases. V lost 5 bases, J lost 5 bases, and 4 bases stayed unmatched. The V gene's germline CDR1 is SGHTA and CDR2 FQGNSA. The CDR3 runs to 14 residues. CDR3 sequence: CASSEQGAYQPQHF. The CDR3 nucleotides are TGTGCCAGCAGCGAACAGGGGGCTTATCAGCCCCAGCATTTT. Variable domain in full (rest from reference TRBV7-2 and TRBJ1-5): GAGVSQSPSNKVTEKGKDVELRCDPISGHTALYWYRQSLGQGLEFLIYFQGNSAPDKSGLPSDRFSAERTGGSVSTLTIQRTQQEDSAVYLCASSEQGAYQPQHFGDGTRLSIL.

The chain carries TRBV10-3 and TRBJ2-7; 7 bases agree with TRBD1. The germline gives CDR1 ENHRY, CDR2 SYGVKD. The ends lost 4 bases at V and 6 bases at J; junction bases unmatched: 3. This CDR3 is built from 12 residues. The CDR3 here is CAISVNRGEQYF. The CDR3 DNA sequence: TGTGCCATCAGTGTCAACAGGGGCGAGCAGTACTTC.

This chain uses TRBV5-1 with TRBJ1-1; no clear D. Germline V gene lookup returns CDR1 SGHRS and CDR2 YFSETQ. Trimming pared 0 bases from V and 4 bases from J, leaving 10 bases between. This CDR3 comprises 14 residues. The CDR3 reads CASSLEGAGTEAFF. The CDR3 DNA reads TGCGCCAGCAGCTTGGAGGGAGCGGGCACTGAAGCTTTCTTT. Looking up the rest from reference TRBV5-1 and TRBJ1-1 gives the full variable domain: KAGVTQTPRYLIKTRGQQVTLSCSPISGHRSVSWYQQTPGQGLQFLFEYFSETQRNKGNFPGRFSGRQFSNSRSEMNVSTLELGDSALYLCASSLEGAGTEAFFGQGTRLTVV.

The gene calls are TRBV7-9 and TRBJ1-1; 9 bases line up with TRBD1. This CDR3 has 14 amino acids. Germline CDR1 SEHNR, CDR2 FQNEAQ (reference sequence). V trimming: 5 bases; J trimming: 4 bases; junction bases outside the gene matches: 5. This CDR3 is CASSRTGGTTEAFF. The CDR3 DNA is TGTGCCAGCAGCCGAACAGGGGGCACCACTGAAGCTTTCTTT.

As for this clone: A junction end diverges from the germline sequence, so it may reflect a read error. Other nucleotide sequences from this sample produce the same CDR3. The chain is built from TRBV19 and TRBJ1-2; 7 bases line up with TRBD1. CDR3 length equals 15 residues. CDR1 is LNHDA, CDR2 SQIVND, per germline (reference sequence). CDR3 residues: CASKKPFETGYGYTF. For the CDR3, the DNA is TGCGCCAGTAAAAAACCGTTTGAGACAGGGTACGGCTACACCTTC. The whole variable domain, filled in from reference TRBV19 and TRBJ1-2, reads DGGITQSPKYLFRKEGQNVTLSCEQNLNHDAMYWYRQDPGQGLRLIYYSQIVNDFQKGDIAEGYSVSREKKESFPLTVTSAQKNPTAFYLCASKKPFETGYGYTFGSGTRLTVV.

This clone was observed a handful of times. The rearrangement joins TRBV4-2 to TRBJ2-3; 9 bases are a match to TRBD1. CDR1 LGHNA and CDR2 YNFKEQ come from the germline V gene. V shed 0 bases and J 3 bases; nucleotides not matched to a gene: 4. CDR3 length: 16 residues. As DNA, the CDR3 is TGTGCCAGCAGCCAAGAAGACAGGGGGAGAACAGATACGCAGTATTTT. This gives the protein CASSQEDRGRTDTQYF.

This clone came up a few times. J is TRBJ2-7 and V is TRBV11-2, with D tentatively TRBD1 (5 bases). The V end was cut by 5 bases, the J end by 3 bases, with 20 bases between. Germline CDR1 reads SGHAT; CDR2 reads FQNNGV. The CDR3 loop spans 16 amino acids. The CDR3 here is CASSHMVGQGSYEQYF. The CDR3 DNA reads as TGTGCCAGCAGCCACATGGTCGGGCAGGGTAGCTACGAGCAGTACTTC.

The chain combines TRBV2 with TRBJ1-1; D unresolved. The CDR3 length is 13 residues. Germline lookup yields CDR1 SNHLY and CDR2 FYNNEI. V was clipped by 7 bases and J by 0 bases, with 9 bases between them. DNA for the CDR3: TGTGCCAGCATTTTCACAATGAACACTGAAGCTTTCTTT. Amino acids: CASIFTMNTEAFF.

This clone was seen once. The chain recombines TRBV27 with TRBJ1-1; D is unclear. The V gene lost 4 bases and the J gene lost 5 bases, with 11 bases spanning the gap. Germline-derived CDR1 and CDR2 are MNHEY and SMNVEV (reference sequence). CDR3 size: 13 residues. The CDR3 loop reads CASSWRRETEAFF. The CDR3 coding sequence is TGTGCCAGCAGTTGGCGGCGAGAGACTGAAGCTTTCTTT.

The rearrangement links TRBV6-5 to TRBJ2-1; 7 bases map to TRBD2. V shed 7 bases, J shed 7 bases, and the junction held 13 bases outside the gene matches. The CDR3 spans 15 residues. CDR1 and CDR2 from the germline V gene are MNHEY and SVGAGI. The CDR3 spells CASNSKGTTWNEQFF. The CDR3, as DNA: TGTGCCAGCAATTCAAAGGGGACTACTTGGAATGAGCAGTTCTTC.

This chain joins TRBV5-1 and TRBJ2-2, with 7 bases identical to TRBD1. The germline V gene encodes CDR1 SGHRS and CDR2 YFSETQ. The CDR3 sequence is 15 residues long. V gave up 4 bases and J gave up 4 bases; unmatched junction bases: 7. The CDR3 nucleotides read TGCGCCAGCAGCGGGCAGGGGGTAACCACCGGGGAGCTGTTTTTT. Residues: CASSGQGVTTGELFF. Drawing the rest from reference TRBV5-1 and TRBJ2-2, the complete variable domain is KAGVTQTPRYLIKTRGQQVTLSCSPISGHRSVSWYQQTPGQGLQFLFEYFSETQRNKGNFPGRFSGRQFSNSRSEMNVSTLELGDSALYLCASSGQGVTTGELFFGEGSRLTVL.

The rearrangement joins TRBV12-3 or TRBV12-4 to TRBJ2-7; D call uncertain. The CDR3 totals 12 residues. V dropped 5 bases and J dropped 4 bases, with 9 bases sitting between them. CDR3 nucleotide sequence: TGTGCCAGCAGTCTTCGGGTTTACGAGCAGTACTTC. Translation: CASSLRVYEQYF.

The CDR3 loop reads CASSYSSGMNTEAFF. CDR3 coding DNA: TGTGCCAGCAGTTACTCGTCAGGGATGAACACTGAAGCTTTCTTT. This sequence joins TRBV6-6 and TRBJ1-1, with D possibly TRBD1 on 5 matching bases. Germline V gene sequence: CDR1 MNHNY, CDR2 SVGAGI (reference sequence). The germline V and J ends were trimmed by 0 bases and 0 bases, with 8 bases remaining between them. CDR3 size: 15 residues.

Concerning this clone itself: A single base separates this from a much larger clone, so it may be a read error. Other DNA sequences in this specimen translate into the identical CDR3. This sequence joins TRBV7-2 and TRBJ1-1, with D possibly TRBD1 on 5 matching bases. Trimming cost V 4 bases and J 1 base, with 7 bases left between them. CDR1 SGHTA and CDR2 FQGNSA come from the germline V gene. CDR3 length: 13 residues. This chain's CDR3 is CASSSQGNTEAFF. The CDR3 DNA is TGTGCCAGCAGCTCCCAGGGGAACACTGAAGCTTTCTTT.

The chain has TRBV19 and TRBJ1-5; D is unclear. Trimming pared 4 bases from V and 3 bases from J, leaving 10 bases between. The CDR3 length is 14 residues. Germline V gene sequence: CDR1 LNHDA, CDR2 SQIVND (reference sequence). CDR3 residues: CASSTNSPNQPQHF. The CDR3 DNA reads as TGTGCCAGTAGTACCAACAGTCCCAATCAGCCCCAGCATTTT. The full variable domain, rest sourced from reference TRBV19 and TRBJ1-5, is DGGITQSPKYLFRKEGQNVTLSCEQNLNHDAMYWYRQDPGQGLRLIYYSQIVNDFQKGDIAEGYSVSREKKESFPLTVTSAQKNPTAFYLCASSTNSPNQPQHFGDGTRLSIL.

The V and J genes are TRBV7-8 and TRBJ1-1, with D unresolved. V lost 5 bases to trimming and J lost 1 base, with 8 bases between them. CDR1 and CDR2 (germline): SGHVS, FQNEAQ. The CDR3 is 13 residues long. In nucleotides, the CDR3 is TGTGCCAGCAGCAGAACAGCGAACACTGAAGCTTTCTTT. Encoded protein: CASSRTANTEAFF.

The V call is TRBV28, the J call TRBJ2-7; no reliable D call. The CDR3 totals 14 residues. V dropped 8 bases and J dropped 3 bases, with 17 bases sitting between them. Germline CDR1 is MDHEN and CDR2 is SYDVKM. The CDR3 nucleotides are TGTGCCAGCCTCGACCGGCGGTTTTTCTACGAGCAGTACTTC. Residues: CASLDRRFFYEQYF.

About this clone itself: An end of the junction does not agree with germline; a read error may underlie this. The rearrangement links TRBV7-7 to TRBJ2-5; maybe TRBD2 (6 bases). CDR1 and CDR2 from the germline V gene are SSHAT and FNYEAQ (reference sequence). This CDR3 has 14 amino acids. CDR3 nucleotide sequence: TGTGCTAGCAGCTTGGGGGGACCGAAAGAGACCCAGTACTTC. This gives the protein CASSLGGPKETQYF.

As to this clone: Compared with germline, one end of the junction differs, possibly owing to a read error. The chain combines TRBV19 with TRBJ1-6; 7 nucleotides match TRBD1. Germline CDR1 LNHDA, CDR2 SQIVND (reference sequence). The CDR3 length is 11 residues. The CDR3 region has the DNA TGTGCCAGTAGTACAAGGGACAGAATGAACTTT. It codes for CASSTRDRMNF.

The chain combines TRBV27 with TRBJ2-7; D call uncertain. Germline V gives CDR1 MNHEY, CDR2 SMNVEV (reference sequence). This CDR3 region has 13 residues. V lost 8 bases to trimming and J lost 5 bases, with 16 bases between them. CDR3 nucleotide sequence: TGTGCCAGCCTTGCCTATAATCGGGACGAGCAGTACTTC. Encoded protein: CASLAYNRDEQYF.

A remark on this clone: It may be a read error: a sequence one base away is much more abundant. CDR3 protein: CASSRDSYGYTF. The CDR3 bases are TGTGCCAGCAGCCGGGACAGCTATGGCTACACCTTC. V is TRBV12-3 or TRBV12-4 and J is TRBJ1-2; TRBD1 agrees at 7 bases. This CDR3 is built from 12 residues. V shed 6 bases, J shed 4 bases, and the junction held 2 bases outside the gene matches.

The chain joins TRBV27 to TRBJ2-1; 8 nucleotides align to TRBD2. J lost 7 bases, V lost 3 bases, and 17 bases had no gene match. The CDR3 runs 18 residues. Germline V gene sequence: CDR1 MNHEY, CDR2 SMNVEV (reference sequence). CDR3 DNA sequence: TGTGCCAGCAGTTTCCGGATCTGGGCGGGGGGTGCCGGAAATGAGCAGTTCTTC. This sequence encodes CASSFRIWAGGAGNEQFF.

The chain couples TRBV27 to TRBJ1-3; D gene unclear. Germline values: CDR1 MNHEY, CDR2 SMNVEV (reference sequence). The CDR3 sequence is 18 residues long. The V end lost 7 bases, the J end lost 0 bases, and 22 bases lay between the germline ends. The CDR3 nucleotides are TGTGCCAGCAACGGGTCGATTGGCGGCGGCAACTCTGGAAACACCATATATTTT. The encoded protein is CASNGSIGGGNSGNTIYF.

The V call is TRBV5-1, the J call TRBJ2-7; 7 bases are a match to TRBD1. V lost 2 bases, J lost 3 bases, and 5 bases stayed unmatched. Germline V gives CDR1 SGHRS, CDR2 YFSETQ. The CDR3 runs 14 residues. This chain's CDR3 is CASSFQQGIYEQYF. The CDR3 bases are TGCGCCAGCAGCTTTCAACAGGGGATCTACGAGCAGTACTTC.